This is a list of T cell receptor beta chains from one sample in a study of blood T cell repertoires in COVID-19. TCRdb's table, derived via immunoSEQ multiplex PCR, lists solely in-frame clones and lacks some. The data hold hundreds of thousands of clones, with around 89% observed a single time. The sequencing sample was made of PBMCs or T cells enriched from blood (not recorded which). Receptor source: a young man who had recovered from COVID-19. Each CDR3 is given with its conserved first and last residue. The D gene is left open where the match is weak. For some rows the clone size is stated as once, few or many, or as a class when expanded; others skip it.

TRBV19	TRBJ1-1	NA	once	TGTGCCAGTAGGGGGGGGAACACTGAAGCTTTCTTT	CASRGGNTEAFF
TRBV2	TRBJ2-2	TRBD2	NA	TGTGCCAGCAGGGAGACTAGCGGGAGTTCCGGGGAGCTGTTTTTT	CASRETSGSSGELFF
TRBV4-2	TRBJ1-6	TRBD1	NA	TGTGCCAGCAGCCCGACTGGGGACAGCTCCTATAATTCACCCCTCCACTTT	CASSPTGDSSYNSPLHF
TRBV12-5	TRBJ1-5	NA	NA	TGTGCTAGTGGTTTGGGAGGAGGCCAGCCCCAGCATTTT	CASGLGGGQPQHF
TRBV20-1	TRBJ1-2	NA	once	TGCAGTGTTAACGACAGGGGCTACACCTTC	CSVNDRGYTF
TRBV18	TRBJ2-6	TRBD1	NA	TGTGCCAGCTCACTCGGGACAGGGGGCACTGGGGCCAACGTCCTGACTTTC	CASSLGTGGTGANVLTF
TRBV7-2	TRBJ2-1	TRBD2	NA	TGTGCCAGCAGCTTAGGGCCTAGCGGGACCAATGAGCAGTTCTTC	CASSLGPSGTNEQFF
TRBV4-1	TRBJ2-1	TRBD2	NA	TGCGCCAGCAGCCACATTCCTAGCGGGGGGATGGATGAGCAGTTCTTC	CASSHIPSGGMDEQFF
TRBV11-2	TRBJ1-2	TRBD1	once	TGTGCCAGCAGCTTAGACCAGGGGGCATGGGGTGGCTACACCTTC	CASSLDQGAWGGYTF
TRBV5-4	TRBJ1-1	TRBD1	few	TGTGCCAGCAGGTACCGACAGGGAGGTAACACTGAAGCTTTCTTT	CASRYRQGGNTEAFF
TRBV10-3	TRBJ2-1	NA	NA	TGTGCCATCAGTGAGACGATAGGAGGTAGCGGATACAATGAGCAGTTCTTC	CAISETIGGSGYNEQFF
TRBV29-1	TRBJ2-5	NA	NA	TGCAGCGTTGAAAGGAGTCAGAAAGAGACCCAGTACTTC	CSVERSQKETQYF
TRBV18	TRBJ2-1	TRBD2	NA	TGTGCCAGCTCACCACCAGGTCTAGCGGGAGGTGGTGAGCAGTTCTTC	CASSPPGLAGGGEQFF
TRBV7-9	TRBJ2-6	NA	NA	TGTGCCAGCGTCCTGGGAGGCGGGATTTCCTCTGGGGCCAACGTCCTGACTTTC	CASVLGGGISSGANVLTF
TRBV4-2	TRBJ2-1	NA	NA	TGTGCCAGCAGCCAAGAAGGGTGGGGACGGGAGAGGGTTGAGCAGTTCTTC	CASSQEGWGRERVEQFF
TRBV6-2/TRBV6-3	TRBJ2-5	TRBD2	NA	TGTGCCAGCAGTTACGAGAGCGGGAGGGCCATAGAGACCCAGTACTTC	CASSYESGRAIETQYF
TRBV5-8	TRBJ1-2	NA	NA	TGTGCCAGCAGCCCCCGGGACTATGGCTACACCTTC	CASSPRDYGYTF
TRBV18	TRBJ1-1	NA	NA	TGTGCCAGCTCACCGTCCCAGAACACTGAAGCTTTCTTT	CASSPSQNTEAFF
TRBV7-2	TRBJ2-2	NA	NA	TGTGCCAGCAGCCCCGCGCAATTCGGGGAGCTGTTTTTT	CASSPAQFGELFF
TRBV5-1	TRBJ1-5	NA	once	TGCGCCAGCAGCTCACAGGGTGGCAATCAGCCCCAGCATTTT	CASSSQGGNQPQHF
TRBV19	TRBJ2-3	NA	NA	TGTGCCAGTAGTCCGACTAGTTCTACGCAGTATTTT	CASSPTSSTQYF
TRBV5-5	TRBJ1-4	NA	NA	TGTGCCAGCAGCCAAAGGTGGGCAGCAACTAATGAAAAACTGTTTTTT	CASSQRWAATNEKLFF
TRBV6-1	TRBJ2-1	NA	NA	TGTGCCAGCAGTGAAGGCATACTCTATGATTTGGGAGGTAATTTTGCCTACAATGAGCAGTTCTTC	CASSEGILYDLGGNFAYNEQFF
TRBV7-8	TRBJ2-1	TRBD2	NA	TGTGCCAGCAGCTCGGGACTAGTTGAGCAGTTCTTC	CASSSGLVEQFF
TRBV9	TRBJ2-1	NA	NA	TGTGCCAGCAGCGTATATCCTAGTATGGTTGAGCAGTTCTTC	CASSVYPSMVEQFF
TRBV7-9	TRBJ2-1	TRBD1	NA	TGTGCCAGCAGCTTCCGGGACAGGGGGAGTGAGCAGTTCTTC	CASSFRDRGSEQFF
TRBV11-2	TRBJ2-5	NA	NA	TGTGCCAGCAGCCTGTCCGGGGGGCTTTCGGAGACCCAGTACTTC	CASSLSGGLSETQYF
TRBV5-8	TRBJ2-7	TRBD1	NA	TGTGCCAGCAGCCCCGGGACAGTAACGGGCGAGCAGTACTTC	CASSPGTVTGEQYF
TRBV5-1	TRBJ2-1	TRBD2	few	TGCGCCAGCAGCCCCAGCGGGGGGGCAGCCTACAATGAGCAGTTCTTC	CASSPSGGAAYNEQFF
TRBV3-1/TRBV3-2	TRBJ1-5	TRBD1	NA	TGTGCCAGCAGCCAAGACTCAGGGGGCCTGCCCCAGCATTTT	CASSQDSGGLPQHF
TRBV7-2	TRBJ2-7	TRBD2	NA	TGTGCCAGCAGCTTAAAAGTTGGCGGGAGGAGCTCCTACGAGCAGTACTTC	CASSLKVGGRSSYEQYF
TRBV7-9	TRBJ2-7	TRBD2	NA	TGTGCCAGCAGCTTGGAGCTAGCGGGGTCCTACGAGCAGTACTTC	CASSLELAGSYEQYF
TRBV19	TRBJ1-5	NA	NA	TGTGCCAGTAGTAGAACCGTCGGCGGAACCCAGCATTTT	CASSRTVGGTQHF
TRBV5-8	TRBJ1-6	TRBD1	NA	TGTGCCAGCAGCCTAGACAGGGGGCTTTCACCCCTCCACTTT	CASSLDRGLSPLHF
TRBV11-3	TRBJ2-2	TRBD2	NA	TGTGCCAGCAGCTTAGCGGGAGGGTCCGGGGAGCTGTTTTTT	CASSLAGGSGELFF
TRBV6-2/TRBV6-3	TRBJ2-3	TRBD2	NA	TGTGCCAGCAGTTTTTCCGGGACTAGCGGGGGCACAGATACGCAGTATTTT	CASSFSGTSGGTDTQYF
TRBV9	TRBJ2-7	NA	NA	TGTGCCAGCAGCGTAGATTGGGCAGGCTACGAGCAGTACTTC	CASSVDWAGYEQYF
TRBV19	TRBJ2-1	NA	NA	TGTGCCAGTAGTATTGTCGGGGTGAGCTCCTACAATGAGCAGTTCTTC	CASSIVGVSSYNEQFF
TRBV9	TRBJ1-3	NA	once	TGTGCCAGCAGGGGTCCGGGTCCTCGATCTGGAAACACCATATATTTT	CASRGPGPRSGNTIYF
TRBV6-5	TRBJ1-2	TRBD1	NA	TGTGCCAGCAGTTACGGGACAGGGAACTATGGCTACACCTTC	CASSYGTGNYGYTF
TRBV27	TRBJ2-1	TRBD1	few	TGTGCCAGCAGTTTAAAGGGACAGGGGGCCTATGAGCAGTTCTTC	CASSLKGQGAYEQFF
TRBV12-3/TRBV12-4	TRBJ1-1	TRBD1	few	TGTGCCAGCCGGGACAGGGGAGACACTGAAGCTTTCTTT	CASRDRGDTEAFF
TRBV24-1	TRBJ1-5	NA	NA	TGTGCCACCAGACTGTATAGAAGCAATCAGCCCCAGCATTTT	CATRLYRSNQPQHF
TRBV12-5	TRBJ2-1	TRBD2	NA	TGTGCTAGTGGTTCCGGGACTAGGGGCAATGAGCAGTTCTTC	CASGSGTRGNEQFF
TRBV10-2	TRBJ1-4	TRBD1	NA	TGCGCCAGCACCGGGGGACAGGGGTGGGAAAAACTGTTTTTT	CASTGGQGWEKLFF